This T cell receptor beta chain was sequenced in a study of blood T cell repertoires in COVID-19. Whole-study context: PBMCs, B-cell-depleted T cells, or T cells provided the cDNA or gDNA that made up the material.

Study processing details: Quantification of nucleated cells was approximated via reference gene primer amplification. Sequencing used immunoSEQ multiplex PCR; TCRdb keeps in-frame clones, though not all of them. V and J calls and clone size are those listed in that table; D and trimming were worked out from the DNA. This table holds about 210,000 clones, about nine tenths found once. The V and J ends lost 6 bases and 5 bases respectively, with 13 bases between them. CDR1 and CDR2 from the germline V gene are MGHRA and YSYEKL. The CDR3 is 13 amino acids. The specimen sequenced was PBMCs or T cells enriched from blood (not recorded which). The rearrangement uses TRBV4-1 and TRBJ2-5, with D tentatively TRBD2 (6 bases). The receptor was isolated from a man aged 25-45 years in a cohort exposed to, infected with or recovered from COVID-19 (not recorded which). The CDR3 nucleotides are TGCGCCAGCAGTTCCCTCGGAGGGGAGACCCAGTACTTC. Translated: CASSSLGGETQYF.